These T cell receptor beta chains were read from a single sample in a study of cytomegalovirus exposure and HLA in healthy donors. Measured with immunoSEQ multiplex PCR; TCRdb has only the in-frame clones, and not every one. The table records roughly 100,000 clones, 73% of them present only once. Sequenced: PBMCs. These receptor sequences come from a man aged 35 to 55 in good health and CMV-seronegative. Each CDR3 is given with its conserved first and last residue.

len	v_gene	j_gene	CDR3aa
17	TRBV4-3	TRBJ1-2	CASSQDVRTNQNYGYTF
18	TRBV5-1	TRBJ2-1	CASSLRSLSASSYNEQFF
15	TRBV7-2	TRBJ1-2	CASSLGQGRSYGYTF
17	TRBV5-6	TRBJ1-2	CASSLGYVATEIYGYTF
14	TRBV15	TRBJ2-4	CATSRDGALNIQYF
14	TRBV27	TRBJ1-6	CASSLSTLVSPLHF
15	TRBV19	TRBJ1-5	CASSAMTGSNQPQHF
17	TRBV4-1	TRBJ2-2	CASSTFGRGGNTGELFF
16	TRBV25-1	TRBJ2-2	CASSGLTSVNTGELFF
14	TRBV9	TRBJ1-2	CASSGQGSNYGYTF
14	TRBV5-1	TRBJ2-3	CASSNRQDADTQYF
15	TRBV19	TRBJ1-6	CASTHTSSYNSPLHF
13	TRBV19	TRBJ1-1	CASSGQGFTEAFF
16	TRBV7-9	TRBJ1-2	CASSPQVQGINYGYTF